This TCR beta chain stems from a study of graft-versus-host responses after intestinal transplantation. Study-wide context: Recipients were all induced with anti-thymocyte globulin, then given tacrolimus and steroids for about 3 years. The study's findings and limits: GvH clones occurred in recipient marrow; some first appeared in ileum or blood.

Regarding this clone: Its target is unknown.

Assay used: immunoSEQ multiplex PCR; TCRdb lists only in-frame clones, some missing. The table includes approximately 100,000 clones, roughly 90% detected once. V lost 6 bases and J lost 6, with 15 bases in between. The germline gives CDR1 MDHEN, CDR2 SYDVKM. The CDR3 spans 14 residues. This clonotype originated in a human donor who received an intestinal transplant. The source was unstimulated CD4+ T cells sorted from spleen or lymph node cells, collected before intestinal transplant. The chain uses TRBV28 and TRBJ1-5, with D perhaps TRBD1 (6 bases). The CDR3 DNA sequence: TGTGCCAGCAGGTACAGGGTTGGGGCTCAGCCCCAGCATTTT. Translation gives CASRYRVGAQPQHF.